This TCR beta chain stems from a study of T cells expressing NK-cell markers. Details on this clonotype: Its antigen remains unknown.

Study-wide findings and caveats: Expanded NKG2C+ T cell clones were not confirmed as HCMV-specific.

TCRdb reprocessed the 5' RACE reads; each CDR3 protein has one entry and no DNA is given. The sample is made up of a few hundred thousand distinct CDR3 sequences, and the top ten hold 1.4% to 1.5% of it. Sequenced material: blood T cells: a sorted CD56 or NKG2C T cell subset, CD4+ or CD8+ T cells, or bulk PBMC T cells (not recorded which). This receptor was identified in a woman aged 45-65 years in good health.

The CDR3 loop is CSVDSMNTEAFF. This chain links TRBV29-1 with TRBJ1-1. Germline lookup yields CDR1 SQVTM and CDR2 ANQGSEA. The length of the CDR3 is 12 residues.